The 16 T cell receptor beta chains below were found in one sample sequenced in a study of CD8+ T cells in alopecia areata. As the sequencing template, cDNA was produced by extracting RNA and reverse transcribing it. Repertoires were generated with immunoSEQ multiplex PCR, while TCRdb's copy carries only in-frame clones and drops some. This sample carries about 270,000 clones, none of them present only once. Researchers sorted pooled cutaneous lymph node cells on the basis of CD4, CD8alpha, NKG2D, NKG2ACE and other markers. Sequenced material: CD4+ T cells sorted from a lymph node. All receptors come from a C3H/HeJ mouse with alopecia areata. The MHC haplotype recorded for the strain is H2-k.

This clone came up a few times. Gene names are mouse gene names. At the DNA level, this CDR3 is encoded by other sequences in the same sample as well. CDR3 in amino acids: CASSDDRGNTLYF. CDR3 DNA (partial): TGTGCCAGCAGTGATGACAGGGGAAAC. The genes are TRBV13-3 and TRBJ2-4, with 7 bases aligning to TRBD1. The CDR3 end lies 4 residues beyond the end of the read and is filled in from the germline J gene. In germline, CDR1 is NNHDY, CDR2 SYVADS. CDR3 size: 13 residues.

With regard to this clone: The genes and germline here are from mouse. Sequencing ends 3 residues short of the CDR3 end; the germline J gene provides the rest. V is TRBV19 and J is TRBJ1-6; TRBD1 aligns across 8 bases. TRBJ1-6 is given ORF status, its function remaining uncertain. V was pared by 3 bases and J by 3 bases, with 5 bases of the junction left unmatched. This CDR3 is built from 16 residues. Per the germline V gene, CDR1 is FNHDT and CDR2 is SITEND (reference sequence). CDR3 sequence: CASSTPGQGYNSPLYF. The DNA read from the CDR3 is TGTGCCAGCAGTACCCCCGGACAGGGCTATAATTCGCCC.

A remark on this clone: Genes here carry mouse names. Partial CDR3 DNA: TGTGCCAGCAGCCCGCACAGGGGTGATTCGCCC. Translation gives CASSPHRGDSP. The CDR3 as a whole reads CASSPHRGDSPLYF. V is TRBV13-3 and J is TRBJ1-6; 7 nucleotides match TRBD1. The read is 3 residues too short to cover the CDR3 end, so that end is filled in from the germline J gene. TRBJ1-6 falls under the ORF class, with uncertain function. The ends lost 5 bases at V and 8 bases at J; junction bases unmatched: 7. This CDR3 has 14 amino acids. Germline values: CDR1 NNHDY, CDR2 SYVADS.

This clone was observed at least ten times. Gene names refer to mouse genes. Read coverage stops 4 residues before the CDR3 terminus; the germline J gene supplies the remainder. The same CDR3 is also encoded by other DNA sequences in this sample. The chain combines TRBV13-1 with TRBJ1-1; a weak D match, TRBD1 (5 bases). The germline V gene has CDR1 NSHNY and CDR2 SYGAGN. V lost 0 bases to trimming and J lost 4 bases, with 10 bases between them. The CDR3 length is 14 residues. The CDR3 protein is CASSDGGQGTEVFF. Partial CDR3 DNA: TGTGCCAGCAGTGATGGAGGCCAGGGCACA.

Note on this clone: Germline and genes: mouse. The read terminates 4 residues before the CDR3 end, so the remaining end is supplied by the germline J gene. The chain has TRBV5 and TRBJ2-5, with D perhaps matching TRBD1 (6 bases). CDR1 is LGHNA and CDR2 is YNLKQL in the germline V gene (reference sequence). The CDR3 runs 17 residues. V was pared by 0 bases and J by 2 bases, with 15 bases between. The CDR3 bases that were read are TGTGCCAGCAGCCAAGATTTTCCCTCAGGGGTCCAAGAC. It translates to CASSQDFPSGVQD. In full, the CDR3 reads CASSQDFPSGVQDTQYF.

Turning to this clone: The genes are named according to mouse. Incomplete CDR3 DNA: TGTGCCAGCAGTGATGACTGGTCTAGTGCAGAA. Residues: CASSDDWSSAE. The entire CDR3 protein reads CASSDDWSSAETLYF. The chain couples TRBV13-1 to TRBJ2-3; a possible D gene is TRBD2 (5 bases). The CDR3 end is not reached by the read, which stops 4 residues before it; the germline J gene fills it in. The CDR3 contains 15 residues. V was shortened by 0 bases and J by 0 bases, with 8 bases between the two germline ends. Germline V gives CDR1 NSHNY, CDR2 SYGAGN.

This clone was detected a few times. Here the gene names and germline are mouse. The read terminates 4 residues ahead of where the CDR3 ends, so the germline J gene completes it. V gene TRBV13-2 combines with J gene TRBJ2-7, with TRBD1 matching 7 bases. CDR1 and CDR2 (germline): NNHNN, SYGAGS (reference sequence). This CDR3 spans 15 amino acids. With 1 base clipped from V and 0 bases from J, the junction kept 4 bases outside the gene matches. The CDR3: CASGDLRDSSYEQYF. The CDR3 DNA, read in part, is TGTGCCAGCGGTGATTTGCGGGACAGCTCCTAT.

This clone was observed a few times. Gene names and germline match the mouse. The read finishes 4 residues shy of the CDR3 end, and the germline J gene is used to complete it. The chain couples TRBV17 to TRBJ1-1; 10 bases map to TRBD1. The trim removed 6 bases at V and 3 bases at J, leaving 7 bases unmatched. Germline CDR1 is MNHDT and CDR2 is YYDKIL. CDR3 length equals 15 residues. CDR3 DNA (partial): TGTGCTAGCAGACCTCCGGGACAGGGGTACACA. Amino acids: CASRPPGQGYT. The whole CDR3 sequence is CASRPPGQGYTEVFF.

Comments on this clone: Mouse gene names apply. The read halts 4 residues ahead of the CDR3 end, with the missing end drawn from the germline J gene. This same CDR3 is encoded by further DNA sequences in the sample. V gene TRBV13-3 combines with J gene TRBJ2-4, with 10 bases that match TRBD1. The germline CDR1 and CDR2 sequences are NNHDY and SYVADS. The CDR3 consists of 13 residues. CDR3 amino acids: CASSDRGRNTLYF. The CDR3 bases that were read are TGTGCCAGCAGCGACAGGGGGCGCAAC.

Ten or more counts support this clone. Germline and genes here are mouse. The read finishes 4 residues shy of the CDR3 end, and the germline J gene is used to complete it. The chain carries TRBV13-1 and TRBJ2-7, with 7 bases aligning to TRBD2. This CDR3 spans 14 amino acids. The V segment lost 3 bases and the J segment 2 bases; nucleotides outside the gene matches: 5. The germline gives CDR1 NSHNY, CDR2 SYGAGN. CDR3 protein: CASSGKLGTYEQYF. The covered CDR3 bases are TGTGCCAGCAGTGGGAAACTGGGGACCTAT.

This clone was seen only a few times. The listed genes are named as in mouse. The CDR3 end lies 4 residues beyond the end of the read and is filled in from the germline J gene. The chain has TRBV1 and TRBJ2-2; 11 bases are a match to TRBD2. Germline V gene lookup returns CDR1 NSQYPW and CDR2 LRSPGD (reference sequence). CDR3 length: 16 amino acids. V lost 0 bases and J lost 6; bases outside the gene matches: 3. The covered CDR3 bases are TGCACCTGCAGTGCAGATAGACTGGGGGGGTCCGGG. This translates into CTCSADRLGGSG. The whole CDR3 reads CTCSADRLGGSGQLYF.

Notes on this clone: Each gene name is a mouse one. The read terminates 4 residues ahead of where the CDR3 ends, so the germline J gene completes it. This chain connects TRBV29 to TRBJ2-3; 8 bases agree with TRBD2. The CDR3 length is 15 residues. CDR1 is MSHET and CDR2 is SYDVDS in the germline V gene. Trimming removed 6 bases from V and 0 bases from J; junction bases left unmatched: 5. Here the CDR3 reads CASSSGGSSAETLYF. The CDR3 DNA, read in part, is TGTGCTAGCAGCTCTGGGGGGTCTAGTGCAGAA.

Note on this clone: Mouse gene names apply. The read is 4 residues too short to cover the CDR3 end, so that end is filled in from the germline J gene. The same CDR3 also results from other DNA sequences found in this sample. The chain couples TRBV5 to TRBJ2-3; possible D gene TRBD2, 6 bases. CDR1 and CDR2 from the germline V gene are LGHNA and YNLKQL (reference sequence). The CDR3 extends over 14 amino acids. V lost 1 base, J lost 1 base, and 6 bases lay in between. This CDR3 reads CASSQAGGAETLYF. CDR3 DNA, as far as it was read: TGTGCCAGCAGCCAAGCTGGGGGTGCAGAA.

Regarding this clone: Mouse germline and gene names are used. The read falls 4 residues short of the CDR3 end, and the missing part is taken from the germline J gene. Other DNA sequences of this sample code for an identical CDR3. The rearrangement uses TRBV13-3 and TRBJ2-1; 8 nucleotides agree with TRBD1. The CDR3 runs 13 residues. Per the germline V gene, CDR1 is NNHDY and CDR2 is SYVADS. The CDR3 DNA, read in part, is TGTGCCAGCAGTGGCAGGGGGCGGGCT. Its translation is CASSGRGRA. The whole CDR3 region reads CASSGRGRAEQFF.

Only a few counts were recorded for this clone. The listed genes are named as in mouse. The sequence runs out 4 residues before the end of the CDR3; the remainder is reconstructed from the germline J gene. The rearrangement joins TRBV14 to TRBJ2-2; D may be TRBD1 (5 bases). CDR1 and CDR2 (germline): SGHDT, FRDEAV. Trimming stripped 5 bases from V and 0 bases from J, with 8 bases between. The CDR3 is made up of 14 amino acids. CDR3 bases read: TGTGCCAGCAGCCGGACATCAAACACCGGG. Protein sequence: CASSRTSNTG. The entire CDR3 reads CASSRTSNTGQLYF.

This clone was picked up a small number of times. Any gene name here is a mouse gene name. The read comes to an end 4 residues before the CDR3 does, leaving the germline J gene to fill in the end. The chain has TRBV1 and TRBJ2-4, with TRBD2 matching 9 bases. V was pared by 1 base and J by 0 bases, with 5 bases of the junction left unmatched. Germline assignment: CDR1 NSQYPW and CDR2 LRSPGD (reference sequence). The CDR3 contains 17 residues. CDR3 residues: CTCSAVWGGLSQNTLYF. The DNA read from the CDR3 is TGCACCTGCAGTGCAGTCTGGGGGGGGCTTAGTCAAAAC.